Detailed here is one T cell receptor (beta chain). The sample originates from a study of shared clonotypes between healthy human individuals. V was cut by 4 bases and J by 6 bases, with 16 bases left in between. Looked up from germline, CDR1 is SGDLS and CDR2 is YYNGEE. The length of the CDR3 is 14 residues. The assay was immunoSEQ multiplex PCR, and TCRdb's table has in-frame clones only and misses some. The data show approximately 2.5 million clones, around 94% seen once. What was sequenced was naive CD4+ T cells sorted from blood. Described subset: CD45RA+ positively selected. The sequence came from a man between 18 and 35 years old in good health. This sequence joins TRBV9 and TRBJ1-1, with D possibly TRBD1 on 5 matching bases. The CDR3 DNA follows: TGTGCCAGCAGCACCCCCCCCGACAGCCCTGAAGCTTTCTTT. This codes for CASSTPPDSPEAFF.